This TCR beta chain was captured in a study of sequential checkpoint blockade in melanoma. Turning to the study itself: Both treatment sequences were followed by maintenance nivolumab.

The CDR3 loop spans 16 amino acids. V was trimmed by 0 bases and J by 0 bases, leaving 10 bases between them. Germline V gene sequence: CDR1 SGDLS, CDR2 YYNGEE. Clones were read by immunoSEQ multiplex PCR, and TCRdb kept only the in-frame ones, dropping some. The table has about 13,000 clones, around 80% seen once; the top ten hold about a quarter. Treatment indicated: randomized to nivolumab then ipilimumab (arm A) or the reverse (arm B). None of the patients previously received DNA-damaging chemotherapy. Live CD3+CD8+ CD19− CD56− cells were sorted from PBMCs. The clonotype originates from a human donor with melanoma. The rearrangement uses TRBV9 and TRBJ2-1, with D possibly matching TRBD2 (5 bases). Sample: CD8+ T cells sorted from blood (inferred from file names), taken from a patient given nivolumab and ipilimumab in sequence. DNA of the CDR3: TGTGCCAGCAGCGTAGTGGGAGCAAGCTCCTACAATGAGCAGTTCTTC. This translates into CASSVVGASSYNEQFF. The variable domain in full, with the rest retrieved from reference TRBV9 and TRBJ2-1, is DSGVTQTPKHLITATGQRVTLRCSPRSGDLSVYWYQQSLDQGLQFLIQYYNGEERAKGNILERFSAQQFPDLHSELNLSSLELGDSALYFCASSVVGASSYNEQFFGPGTRLTVL.